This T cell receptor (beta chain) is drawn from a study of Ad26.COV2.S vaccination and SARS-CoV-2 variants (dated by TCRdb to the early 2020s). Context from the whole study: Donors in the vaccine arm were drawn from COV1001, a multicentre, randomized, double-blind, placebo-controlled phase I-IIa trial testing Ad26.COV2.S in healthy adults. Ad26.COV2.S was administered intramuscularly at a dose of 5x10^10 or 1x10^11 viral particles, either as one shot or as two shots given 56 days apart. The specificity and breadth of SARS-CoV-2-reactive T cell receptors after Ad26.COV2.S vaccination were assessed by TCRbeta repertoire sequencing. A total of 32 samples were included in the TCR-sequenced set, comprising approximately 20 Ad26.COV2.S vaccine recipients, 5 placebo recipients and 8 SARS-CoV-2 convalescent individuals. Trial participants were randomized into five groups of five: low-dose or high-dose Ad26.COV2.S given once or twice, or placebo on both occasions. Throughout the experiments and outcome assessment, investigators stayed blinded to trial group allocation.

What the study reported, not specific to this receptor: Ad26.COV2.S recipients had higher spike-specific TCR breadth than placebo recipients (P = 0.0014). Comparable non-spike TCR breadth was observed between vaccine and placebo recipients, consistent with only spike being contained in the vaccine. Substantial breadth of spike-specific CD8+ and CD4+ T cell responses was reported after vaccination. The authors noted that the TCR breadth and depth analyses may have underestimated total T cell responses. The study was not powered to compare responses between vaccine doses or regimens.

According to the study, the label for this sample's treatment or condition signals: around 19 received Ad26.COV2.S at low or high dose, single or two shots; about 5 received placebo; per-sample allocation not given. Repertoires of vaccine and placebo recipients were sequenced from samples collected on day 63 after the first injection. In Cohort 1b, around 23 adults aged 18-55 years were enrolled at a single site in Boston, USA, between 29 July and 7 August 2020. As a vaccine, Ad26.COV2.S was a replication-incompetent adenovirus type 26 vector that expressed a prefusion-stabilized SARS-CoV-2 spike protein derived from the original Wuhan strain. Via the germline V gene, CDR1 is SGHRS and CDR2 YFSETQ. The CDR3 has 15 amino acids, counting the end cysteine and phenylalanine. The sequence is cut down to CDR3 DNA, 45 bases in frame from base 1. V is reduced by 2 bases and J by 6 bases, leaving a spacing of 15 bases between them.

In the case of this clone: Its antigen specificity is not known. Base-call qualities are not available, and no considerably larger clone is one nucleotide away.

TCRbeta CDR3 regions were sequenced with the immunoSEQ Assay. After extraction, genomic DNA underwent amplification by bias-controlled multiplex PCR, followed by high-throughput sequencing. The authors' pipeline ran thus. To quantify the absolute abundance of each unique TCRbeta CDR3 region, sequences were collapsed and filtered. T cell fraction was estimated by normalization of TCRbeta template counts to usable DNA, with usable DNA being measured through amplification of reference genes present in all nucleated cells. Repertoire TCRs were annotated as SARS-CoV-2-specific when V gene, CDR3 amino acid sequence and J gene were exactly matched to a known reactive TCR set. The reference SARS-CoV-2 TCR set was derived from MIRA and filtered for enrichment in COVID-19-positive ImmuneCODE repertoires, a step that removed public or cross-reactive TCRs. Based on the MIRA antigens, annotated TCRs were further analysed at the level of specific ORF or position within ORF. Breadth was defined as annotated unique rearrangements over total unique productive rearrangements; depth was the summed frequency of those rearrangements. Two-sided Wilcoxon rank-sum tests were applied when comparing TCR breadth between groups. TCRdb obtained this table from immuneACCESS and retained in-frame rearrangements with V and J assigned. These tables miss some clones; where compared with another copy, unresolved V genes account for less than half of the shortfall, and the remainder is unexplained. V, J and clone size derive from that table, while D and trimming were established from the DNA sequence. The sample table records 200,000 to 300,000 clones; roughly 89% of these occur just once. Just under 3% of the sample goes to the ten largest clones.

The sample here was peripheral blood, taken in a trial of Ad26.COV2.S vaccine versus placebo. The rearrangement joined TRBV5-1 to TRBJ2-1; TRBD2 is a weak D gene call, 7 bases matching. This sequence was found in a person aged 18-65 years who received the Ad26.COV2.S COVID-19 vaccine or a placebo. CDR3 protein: CASSLGGGPTNEQFF. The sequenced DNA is TGCGCCAGCAGCTTAGGCGGGGGCCCGACCAATGAGCAGTTCTTC.